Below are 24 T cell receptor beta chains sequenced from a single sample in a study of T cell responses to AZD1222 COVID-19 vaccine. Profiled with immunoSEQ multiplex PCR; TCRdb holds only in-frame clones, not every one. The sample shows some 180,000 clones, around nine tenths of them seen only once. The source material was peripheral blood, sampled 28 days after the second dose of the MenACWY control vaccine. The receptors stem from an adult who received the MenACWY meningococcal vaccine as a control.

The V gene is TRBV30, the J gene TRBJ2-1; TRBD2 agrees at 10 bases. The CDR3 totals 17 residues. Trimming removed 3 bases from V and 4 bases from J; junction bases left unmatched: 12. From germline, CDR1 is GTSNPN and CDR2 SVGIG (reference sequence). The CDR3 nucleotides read TGTGCCTGGAGGAATTCACCCCCACTAGCGGGGTACAATGAGCAGTTCTTC. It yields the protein CAWRNSPPLAGYNEQFF.

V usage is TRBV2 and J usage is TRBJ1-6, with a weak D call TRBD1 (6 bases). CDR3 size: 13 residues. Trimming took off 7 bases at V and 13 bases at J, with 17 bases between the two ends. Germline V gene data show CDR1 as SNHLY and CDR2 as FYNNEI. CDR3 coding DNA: TGTGCCAGCACCGGGGGGGCGGGTTGGCCCCTCCACTTT. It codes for CASTGGAGWPLHF. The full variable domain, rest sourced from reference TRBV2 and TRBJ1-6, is EPEVTQTPSHQVTQMGQEVILRCVPISNHLYFYWYRQILGQKVEFLVSFYNNEISEKSEIFDDQFSVERPDGSNFTLKIRSTKLEDSAMYFCASTGGAGWPLHFGNGTRLTVT.

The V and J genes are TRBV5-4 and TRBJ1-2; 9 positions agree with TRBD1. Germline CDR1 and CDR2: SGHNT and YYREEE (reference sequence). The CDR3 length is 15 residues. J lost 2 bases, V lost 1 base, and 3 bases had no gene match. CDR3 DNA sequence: TGTGCCAGCAGCTTGAGCGGGACAGGGAACTATGGCTACACCTTC. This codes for CASSLSGTGNYGYTF. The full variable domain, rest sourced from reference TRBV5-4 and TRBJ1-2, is ETGVTQSPTHLIKTRGQQVTLRCSSQSGHNTVSWYQQALGQGPQFIFQYYREEENGRGNFPPRFSGLQFPNYSSELNVNALELDDSALYLCASSLSGTGNYGYTFGSGTRLTVV.

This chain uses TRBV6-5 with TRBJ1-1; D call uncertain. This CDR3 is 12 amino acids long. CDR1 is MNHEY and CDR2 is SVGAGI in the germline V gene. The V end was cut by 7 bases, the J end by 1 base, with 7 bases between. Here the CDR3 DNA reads TGTGCCAGCAAACGACGGAACACTGAAGCTTTCTTT. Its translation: CASKRRNTEAFF.

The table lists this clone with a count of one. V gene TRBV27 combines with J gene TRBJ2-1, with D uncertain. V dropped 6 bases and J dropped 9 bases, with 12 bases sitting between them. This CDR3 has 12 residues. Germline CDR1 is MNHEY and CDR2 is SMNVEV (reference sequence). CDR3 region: CASRIALGEQFF. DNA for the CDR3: TGTGCCAGCAGGATCGCTTTAGGTGAGCAGTTCTTC.

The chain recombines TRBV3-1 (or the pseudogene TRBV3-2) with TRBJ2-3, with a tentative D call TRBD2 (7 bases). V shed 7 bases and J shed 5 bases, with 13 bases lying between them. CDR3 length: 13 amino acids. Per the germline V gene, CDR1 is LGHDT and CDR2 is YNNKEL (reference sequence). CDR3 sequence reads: CASNGGGGDTQYF. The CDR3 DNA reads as TGTGCCAGCAACGGAGGGGGGGGAGATACGCAGTATTTT.

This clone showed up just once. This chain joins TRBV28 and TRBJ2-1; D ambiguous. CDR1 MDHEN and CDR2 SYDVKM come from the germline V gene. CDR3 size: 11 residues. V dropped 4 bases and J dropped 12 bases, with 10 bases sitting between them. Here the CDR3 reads CASSSRVGQFF. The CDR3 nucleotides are TGTGCCAGCAGTTCAAGGGTAGGGCAGTTCTTC.

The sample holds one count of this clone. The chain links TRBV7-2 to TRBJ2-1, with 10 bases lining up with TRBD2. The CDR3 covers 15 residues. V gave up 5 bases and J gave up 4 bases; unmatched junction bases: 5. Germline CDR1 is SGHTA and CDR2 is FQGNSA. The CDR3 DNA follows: TGTGCCAGCAGCACTAGCGGGACGGGGTACAATGAGCAGTTCTTC. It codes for CASSTSGTGYNEQFF.

Here the CDR3 reads CASSQGSGKLAYEQYF. CDR3 DNA: TGTGCCAGCAGCCAAGGTAGCGGGAAATTGGCCTACGAGCAGTACTTC. The chain couples TRBV3-1 (or the pseudogene TRBV3-2) to TRBJ2-7; 8 bases map to TRBD2. The length of the CDR3 is 16 residues. Germline assignment: CDR1 LGHDT and CDR2 YNNKEL (reference sequence). V trimming: 1 base; J trimming: 2 bases; junction bases outside the gene matches: 7.

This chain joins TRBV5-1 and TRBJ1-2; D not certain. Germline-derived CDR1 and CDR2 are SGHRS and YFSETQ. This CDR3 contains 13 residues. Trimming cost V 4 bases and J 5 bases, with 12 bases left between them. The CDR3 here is CASSPKFPYGYTF. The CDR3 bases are TGCGCCAGCAGCCCTAAGTTTCCGTATGGCTACACCTTC.

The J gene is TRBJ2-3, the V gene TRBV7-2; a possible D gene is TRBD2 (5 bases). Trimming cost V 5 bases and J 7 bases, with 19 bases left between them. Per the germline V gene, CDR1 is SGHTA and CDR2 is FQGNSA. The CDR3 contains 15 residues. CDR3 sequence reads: CASSPSILGVNTQYF. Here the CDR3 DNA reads TGTGCCAGCAGCCCTTCGATTTTGGGAGTAAATACGCAGTATTTT.

CDR3: CASSLDPADSQFF. CDR3 sequence (DNA): TGTGCCAGCAGCTTAGATCCGGCGGACTCACAGTTCTTC. This chain connects TRBV7-3 to TRBJ2-1; the D gene is possibly TRBD2 (5 bases). V gave up 2 bases and J gave up 13 bases, with 15 bases separating them. From germline, CDR1 is SGHTA and CDR2 FQGTGA. The CDR3 is 13 residues long.

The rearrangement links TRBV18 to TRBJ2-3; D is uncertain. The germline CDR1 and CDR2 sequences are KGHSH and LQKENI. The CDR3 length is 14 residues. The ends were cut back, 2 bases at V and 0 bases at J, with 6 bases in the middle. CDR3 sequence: CASSPSLSTDTQYF. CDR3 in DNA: TGTGCCAGCTCACCATCTCTTAGCACAGATACGCAGTATTTT. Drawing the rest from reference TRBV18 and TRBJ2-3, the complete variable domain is NAGVMQNPRHLVRRRGQEARLRCSPMKGHSHVYWYRQLPEEGLKFMVYLQKENIIDESGMPKERFSAEFPKEGPSILRIQQVVRGDSAAYFCASSPSLSTDTQYFGPGTRLTVL.

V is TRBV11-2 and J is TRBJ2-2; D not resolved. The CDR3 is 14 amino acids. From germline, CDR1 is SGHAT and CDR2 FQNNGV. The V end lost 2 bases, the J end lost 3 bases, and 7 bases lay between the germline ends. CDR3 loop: CASSLNAYTGELFF. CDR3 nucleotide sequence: TGTGCCAGCAGCTTAAATGCCTACACCGGGGAGCTGTTTTTT.

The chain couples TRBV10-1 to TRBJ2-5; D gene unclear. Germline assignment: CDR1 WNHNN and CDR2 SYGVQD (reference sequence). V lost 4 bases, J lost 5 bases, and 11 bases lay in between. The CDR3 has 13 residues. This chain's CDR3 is CASSVSTGETQYF. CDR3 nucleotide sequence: TGCGCCAGCAGTGTATCGACCGGGGAGACCCAGTACTTC.

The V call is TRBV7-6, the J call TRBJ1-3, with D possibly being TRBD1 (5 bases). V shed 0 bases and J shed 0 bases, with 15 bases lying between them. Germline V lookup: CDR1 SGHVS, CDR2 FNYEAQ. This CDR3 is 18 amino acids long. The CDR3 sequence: CASSLAATGESSGNTIYF. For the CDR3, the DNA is TGTGCCAGCAGCTTAGCTGCCACAGGAGAGAGCTCTGGAAACACCATATATTTT.

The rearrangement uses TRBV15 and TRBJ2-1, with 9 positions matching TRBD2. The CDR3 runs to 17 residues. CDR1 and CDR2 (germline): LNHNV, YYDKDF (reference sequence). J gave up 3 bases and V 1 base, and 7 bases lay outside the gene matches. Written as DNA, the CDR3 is TGTGCCACCAGCAGAGGGGACCTAGCGGGATTCTACAATGAGCAGTTCTTC. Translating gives CATSRGDLAGFYNEQFF.

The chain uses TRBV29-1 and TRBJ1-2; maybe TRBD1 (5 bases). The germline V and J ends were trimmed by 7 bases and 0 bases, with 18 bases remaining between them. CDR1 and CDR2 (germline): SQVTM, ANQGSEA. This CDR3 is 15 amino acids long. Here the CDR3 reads CSAQFSGKTNYGYTF. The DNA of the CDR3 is TGCAGCGCACAATTTTCAGGGAAGACTAACTATGGCTACACCTTC.

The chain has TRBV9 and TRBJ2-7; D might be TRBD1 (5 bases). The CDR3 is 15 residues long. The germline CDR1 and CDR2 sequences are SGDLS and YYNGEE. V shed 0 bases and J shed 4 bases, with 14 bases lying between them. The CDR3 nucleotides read TGTGCCAGCAGCGTAGCTACAGGCTTTCTGTACGAGCAGTACTTC. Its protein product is CASSVATGFLYEQYF.

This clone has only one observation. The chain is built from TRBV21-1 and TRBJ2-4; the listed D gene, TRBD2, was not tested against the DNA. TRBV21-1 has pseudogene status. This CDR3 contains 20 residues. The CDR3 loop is CASSKVGGDSGRATKNIQYF. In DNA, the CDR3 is TGTGCCAGCAGCAAAGTCGGGGGGGATAGCGGGAGGGCGACCAAAAACATTCAGTACTTC.

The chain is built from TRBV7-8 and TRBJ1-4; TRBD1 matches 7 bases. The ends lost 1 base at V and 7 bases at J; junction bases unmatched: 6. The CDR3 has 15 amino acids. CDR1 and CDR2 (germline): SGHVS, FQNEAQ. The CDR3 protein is CASSLGRQGGEKLFF. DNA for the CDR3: TGTGCCAGCAGCTTAGGTCGGCAGGGGGGTGAAAAACTGTTTTTT.

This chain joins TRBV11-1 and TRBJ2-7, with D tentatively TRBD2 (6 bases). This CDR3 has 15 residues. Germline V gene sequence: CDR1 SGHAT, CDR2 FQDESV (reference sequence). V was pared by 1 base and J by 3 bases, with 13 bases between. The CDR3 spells CASSLDGSEGYEQYF. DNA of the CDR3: TGTGCCAGCAGCTTAGACGGGAGTGAGGGCTACGAGCAGTACTTC.

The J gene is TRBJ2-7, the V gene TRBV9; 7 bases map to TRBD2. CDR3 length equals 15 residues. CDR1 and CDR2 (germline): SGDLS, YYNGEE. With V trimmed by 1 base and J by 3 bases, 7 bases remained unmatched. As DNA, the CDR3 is TGTGCCAGCAGCGTAACCGGGACTACAGGCTACGAGCAGTACTTC. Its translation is CASSVTGTTGYEQYF.

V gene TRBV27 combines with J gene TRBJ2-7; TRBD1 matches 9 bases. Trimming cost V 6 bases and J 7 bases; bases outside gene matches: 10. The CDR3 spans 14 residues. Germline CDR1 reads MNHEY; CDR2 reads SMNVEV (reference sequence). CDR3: CASRFAGQGREQYF. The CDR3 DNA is TGTGCCAGCAGGTTTGCGGGACAGGGTCGAGAGCAGTACTTC.